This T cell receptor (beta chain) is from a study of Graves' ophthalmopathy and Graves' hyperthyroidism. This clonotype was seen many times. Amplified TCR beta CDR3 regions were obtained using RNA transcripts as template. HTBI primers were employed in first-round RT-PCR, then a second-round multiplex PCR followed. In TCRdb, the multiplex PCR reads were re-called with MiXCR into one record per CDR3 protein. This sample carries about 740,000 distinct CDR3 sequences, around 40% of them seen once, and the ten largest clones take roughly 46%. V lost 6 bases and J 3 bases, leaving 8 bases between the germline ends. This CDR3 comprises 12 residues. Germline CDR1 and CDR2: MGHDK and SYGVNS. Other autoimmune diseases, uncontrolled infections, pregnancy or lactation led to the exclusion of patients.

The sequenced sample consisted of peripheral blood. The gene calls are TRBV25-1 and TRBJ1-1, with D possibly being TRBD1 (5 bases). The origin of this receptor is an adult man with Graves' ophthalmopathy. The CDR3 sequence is CASSFRDTEAFF. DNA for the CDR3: TGTGCCAGCAGCTTCAGGGACACTGAAGCTTTCTTT. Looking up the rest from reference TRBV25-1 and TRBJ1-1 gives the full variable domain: EADIYQTPRYLVIGTGKKITLECSQTMGHDKMYWYQQDPGMELHLIHYSYGVNSTEKGDLSSESTVSRIRTEHFPLTLESARPSHTSQYLCASSFRDTEAFFGQGTRLTVV.